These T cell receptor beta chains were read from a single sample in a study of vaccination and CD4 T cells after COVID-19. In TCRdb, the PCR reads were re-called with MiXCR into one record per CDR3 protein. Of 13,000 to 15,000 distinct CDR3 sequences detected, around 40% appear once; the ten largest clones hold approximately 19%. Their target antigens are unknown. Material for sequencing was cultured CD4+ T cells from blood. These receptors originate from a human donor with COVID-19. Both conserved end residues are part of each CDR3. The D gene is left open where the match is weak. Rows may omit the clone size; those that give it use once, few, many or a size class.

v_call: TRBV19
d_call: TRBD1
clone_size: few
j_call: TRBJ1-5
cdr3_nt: TGTGCCTCCGAGCGGGGGACAGGCAATCAGCCCCAGCATTTT
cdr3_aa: CASERGTGNQPQHF

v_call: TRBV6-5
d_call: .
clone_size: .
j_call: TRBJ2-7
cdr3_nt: TGTGCCAGCAGTTATTCCCGGGCGGTAAACTACGAGCAGTACTTC
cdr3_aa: CASSYSRAVNYEQYF

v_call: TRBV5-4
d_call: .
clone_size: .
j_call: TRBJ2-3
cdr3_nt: TGTGCCAGCAGCTCTATTGGACGGGCAACATCTAGCACAGATACGCAGTATTTT
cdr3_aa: CASSSIGRATSSTDTQYF

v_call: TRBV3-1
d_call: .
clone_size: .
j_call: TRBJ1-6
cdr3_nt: TGTGCCAGCAGCCAAGATAAAGGGAGCTCCTATAATTCACCCCTCCACTTT
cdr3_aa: CASSQDKGSSYNSPLHF

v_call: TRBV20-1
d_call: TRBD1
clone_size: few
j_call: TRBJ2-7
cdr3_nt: TGCAGTGCTCCGGACAGGGGGCTATACGAGCAGTACTTC
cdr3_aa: CSAPDRGLYEQYF

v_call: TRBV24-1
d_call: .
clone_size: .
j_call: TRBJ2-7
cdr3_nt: TGTGCCACCAGTGATTTGCGGCTCGAAGGGGCCGAGCCCTACGAGCAGTACTTC
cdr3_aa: CATSDLRLEGAEPYEQYF

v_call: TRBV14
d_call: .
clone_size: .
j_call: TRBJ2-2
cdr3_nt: TGTGCCAGCAGCCAAGAACTTGTCCCCGGGGAGCTGTTTTTT
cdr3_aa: CASSQELVPGELFF

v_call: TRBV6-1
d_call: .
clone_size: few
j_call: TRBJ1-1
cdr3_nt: TGTGCCAGCAACCCCTCTCGGGGCCACACTGAAGCTTTCTTT
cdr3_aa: CASNPSRGHTEAFF

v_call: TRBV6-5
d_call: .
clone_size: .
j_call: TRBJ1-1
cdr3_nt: TGTGCCAGCAGTTACAGGCAGGGGTCTAACAAAGCTTTCTTT
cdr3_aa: CASSYRQGSNKAFF

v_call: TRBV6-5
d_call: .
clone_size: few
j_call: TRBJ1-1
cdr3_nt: TGTGCCAGCAGTTACTCGTCGGGACGGGTGAACACTGAAGCTTTCTTT
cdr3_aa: CASSYSSGRVNTEAFF

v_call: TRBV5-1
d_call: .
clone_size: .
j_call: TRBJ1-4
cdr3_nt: TGCGCCAGCAGCCCAGGAGGGGCCTTAAATGAAAAACTGTTTTTT
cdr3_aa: CASSPGGALNEKLFF

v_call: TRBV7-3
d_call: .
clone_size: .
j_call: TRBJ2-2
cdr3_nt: TGTGCCAGCAGCGTTAGCCCAACGGAGGGGGAGCTGTTTTTT
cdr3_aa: CASSVSPTEGELFF

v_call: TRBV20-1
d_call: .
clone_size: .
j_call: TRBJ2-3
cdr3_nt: TGCAGTGCTAGTCTTCCTCAGGGGCAAGGGACCCTTGTATCATCTAGCACAGATACGCAGTATTTT
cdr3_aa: CSASLPQGQGTLVSSSTDTQYF

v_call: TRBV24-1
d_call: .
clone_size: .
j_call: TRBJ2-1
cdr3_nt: TGTGCCACCAGTGATCCTAGCTTGAATGAGCAGTTCTTC
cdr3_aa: CATSDPSLNEQFF

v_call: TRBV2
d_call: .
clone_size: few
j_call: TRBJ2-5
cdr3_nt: TGTGCCAGCAGAGACAGGGGACTAACCCAAGAGACCCAGTACTTC
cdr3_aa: CASRDRGLTQETQYF

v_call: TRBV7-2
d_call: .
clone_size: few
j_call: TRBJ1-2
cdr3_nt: TGTGCCAGCAGCTTAGCGCTCCCCGGGGAAGGTGGCTACACCTTC
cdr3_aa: CASSLALPGEGGYTF

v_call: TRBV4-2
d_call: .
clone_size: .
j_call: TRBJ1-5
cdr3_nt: TGTGCCAGCAGCGACCGGAAGCCCCAGCATTTT
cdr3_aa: CASSDRKPQHF

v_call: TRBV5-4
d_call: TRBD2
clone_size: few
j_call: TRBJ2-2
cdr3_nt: TGTGCCAGCAGCTTCAAACTAGCGGGGAGTACCGGGGAGCTGTTTTTT
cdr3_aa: CASSFKLAGSTGELFF

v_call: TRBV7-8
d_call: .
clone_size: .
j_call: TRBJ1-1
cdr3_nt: TGTGCCAGCAGCTTATGGGAGGGAACTGATGCTTTCTTT
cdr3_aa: CASSLWEGTDAFF

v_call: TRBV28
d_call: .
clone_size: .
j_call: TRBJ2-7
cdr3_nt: TGTGCCAGCAGTCTCAAATACGAGCAGTACTTC
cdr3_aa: CASSLKYEQYF

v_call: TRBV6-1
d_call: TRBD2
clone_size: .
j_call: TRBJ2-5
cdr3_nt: TGTGCCAGCAGTAACATACTAGCGGGGGCCCAAGAGACCCAGTACTTC
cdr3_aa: CASSNILAGAQETQYF

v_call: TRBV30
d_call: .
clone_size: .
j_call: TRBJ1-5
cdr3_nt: TGTGCCTGGAGTTACGGGACGGCGAATCAGCCCCAGCATTTT
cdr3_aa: CAWSYGTANQPQHF

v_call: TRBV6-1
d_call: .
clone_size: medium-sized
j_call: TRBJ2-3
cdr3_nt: TGTGCCAGCAATGGGCCCCCAGATACGCAGTATTTT
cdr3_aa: CASNGPPDTQYF

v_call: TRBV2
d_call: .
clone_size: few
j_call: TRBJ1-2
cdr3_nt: TGTGCCAGCAGTATTTTGTCTTACTCTGGCTACACCTTC
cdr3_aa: CASSILSYSGYTF

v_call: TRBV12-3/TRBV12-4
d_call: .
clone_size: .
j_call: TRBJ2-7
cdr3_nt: TGTGCCAGCAGTCTTAACTACGAGCAGTACTTC
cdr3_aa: CASSLNYEQYF